The rows below give T cell receptor beta chains drawn from one sample of a study of cytomegalovirus exposure and HLA in healthy donors. The data were produced by immunoSEQ multiplex PCR, yet TCRdb's version contains in-frame clones alone and is incomplete. The table has 95,000 to 100,000 clones, about four fifths seen once. The sample taken for sequencing was PBMCs. The receptors shown here come from a middle-aged woman in good health and CMV-seronegative. Each CDR3 is given with its conserved first and last residue. A D gene is named only where the DNA matches it firmly. Expanded clones are given a class, and other clones once, few, many or no size at all.

v_call	j_call	d_call	clone_size	cdr3_aa	cdr3_nt
TRBV5-4	TRBJ2-1	.	.	CASSLQGSYNEQFF	TGTGCCAGCAGCTTGCAGGGATCCTACAATGAGCAGTTCTTC
TRBV6-7	TRBJ2-5	TRBD2	.	CAKWREQETQYF	TGTGCCAAGTGGCGGGAGCAAGAGACCCAGTACTTC
TRBV9	TRBJ2-3	.	.	CASSPYGSPDTQYF	TGTGCCAGCAGCCCCTACGGTTCCCCAGATACGCAGTATTTT
TRBV7-9	TRBJ2-7	.	.	CASSLPGQTYEQYF	TGTGCCAGCAGCTTACCCGGACAGACCTACGAGCAGTACTTC
TRBV30	TRBJ2-4	.	.	CAWGGSTIAKNIQYF	TGTGCCTGGGGCGGTTCTACAATAGCCAAAAACATTCAGTACTTC
TRBV5-1	TRBJ2-7	.	.	CASSFGQTPTYEQYF	TGCGCCAGCAGCTTCGGACAGACCCCTACCTACGAGCAGTACTTC
TRBV6-1	TRBJ1-1	.	.	CASTFTEINTEAFF	TGTGCCAGCACCTTTACAGAGATTAACACTGAAGCTTTCTTT
TRBV6-5	TRBJ1-2	TRBD1	.	CASSRTGEMDGYTF	TGTGCCAGCAGTAGGACAGGGGAGATGGATGGCTACACCTTC
TRBV11-1	TRBJ2-7	.	few	CASRLTVSMGNYEQYF	TGTGCCAGCAGACTGACAGTGTCAATGGGGAACTACGAGCAGTACTTC
TRBV9	TRBJ1-4	TRBD1	.	CASSVAGTGFASEKLFF	TGTGCCAGCAGCGTAGCTGGGACAGGATTTGCAAGTGAAAAACTGTTTTTT
TRBV7-9	TRBJ2-5	.	.	CASSLDQGGGQETQYF	TGTGCCAGCAGCTTAGACCAAGGGGGGGGCCAAGAGACCCAGTACTTC
TRBV5-4	TRBJ2-3	.	few	CASSLGGEPDTQYF	TGTGCCAGCAGCTTGGGGGGAGAGCCAGATACGCAGTATTTT
TRBV19	TRBJ2-3	TRBD1	.	CASSLGQGTTDTQYF	TGTGCCAGTAGTCTAGGACAGGGGACCACAGATACGCAGTATTTT
TRBV7-2	TRBJ2-7	TRBD1	.	CASSSADRYEQYF	TGTGCCAGCAGCTCCGCGGACAGGTACGAGCAGTACTTC
TRBV19	TRBJ1-6	TRBD1	.	CASSGDRGSYNSPLHF	TGTGCCAGTAGTGGAGACAGGGGTTCTTATAATTCACCCCTCCACTTT